The clone carrying this T cell receptor beta chain has a count of ten or more. What it binds is unknown. The data originate from a study of read filtering for tumor transcriptome and immune sequencing. Study overall: The cohort had around 18 men and 14 to 15 women aged about 45 to 80, mean about 70 years. Study-level findings and limits: Even smaller IR-seq throughput identified most shared clonotypes. This fraction held mixed bone marrow immune cells after CD138-negative sorting.

The library was built from roughly 400 ng RNA with molecular barcoded adaptors for alpha/delta and beta/gamma chains. TCRdb re-analysed the reads in MiXCR, keeping a single row per CDR3 protein. The table shows about 54,000 distinct CDR3 sequences, with around 12% occurring only once. Trimming stripped 1 base from V and 2 bases from J, with 11 bases between. The CDR3 runs to 15 residues. Germline CDR1 and CDR2: SGHTA and FQGTGA. The sample comprised a population of CD138-negative cells sorted from bone marrow. The TCR comes from a donor aged 40 or over with multiple myeloma. The chain links TRBV7-3 to TRBJ2-5; D gene ambiguous. CDR3 sequence: CASSLNVQKQETQYF. In nucleotides, the CDR3 is TGTGCCAGCAGCTTAAACGTGCAGAAACAAGAGACCCAGTACTTC.